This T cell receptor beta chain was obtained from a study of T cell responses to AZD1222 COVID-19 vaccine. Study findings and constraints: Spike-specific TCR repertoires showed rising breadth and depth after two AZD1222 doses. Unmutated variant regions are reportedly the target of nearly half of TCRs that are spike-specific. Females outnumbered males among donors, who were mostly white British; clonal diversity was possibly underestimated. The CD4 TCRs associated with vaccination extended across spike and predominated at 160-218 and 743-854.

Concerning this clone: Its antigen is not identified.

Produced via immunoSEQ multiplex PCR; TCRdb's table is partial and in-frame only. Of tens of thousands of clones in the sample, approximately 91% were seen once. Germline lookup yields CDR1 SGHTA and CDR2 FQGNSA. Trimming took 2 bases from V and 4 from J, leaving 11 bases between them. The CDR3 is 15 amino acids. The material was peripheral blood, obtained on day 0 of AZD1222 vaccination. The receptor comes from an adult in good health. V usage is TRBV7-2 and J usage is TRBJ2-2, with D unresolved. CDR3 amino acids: CASSLNLQGTGELFF. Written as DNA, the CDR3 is TGTGCCAGCAGCTTAAACCTCCAAGGCACCGGGGAGCTGTTTTTT. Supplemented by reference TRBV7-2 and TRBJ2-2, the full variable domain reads GAGVSQSPSNKVTEKGKDVELRCDPISGHTALYWYRQSLGQGLEFLIYFQGNSAPDKSGLPSDRFSAERTGGSVSTLTIQRTQQEDSAVYLCASSLNLQGTGELFFGEGSRLTVL.